This TCR beta chain emerged from a study of cytomegalovirus exposure and HLA in healthy donors. V was clipped by 3 bases and J by 0 bases, with 5 bases between them. Per germline, CDR1 KGHSH and CDR2 LQKENI. This CDR3 is built from 13 residues. A remark on this clone: What it recognizes is unknown.

Study-level points and caveats: A later analysis showed that HLA-associated TCR beta chains had undergone more clonal expansion than equally common others.

A multiplex PCR was run with 60 Vbeta primers and 13 Jbeta primers. Produced via immunoSEQ multiplex PCR; TCRdb's table is partial and in-frame only. The sample holds more than 40,000 clones. Sequenced material: PBMCs. J is TRBJ2-5 and V is TRBV18; D gene unclear. This receptor was obtained from a woman between 40 and 50 years old in good health and CMV-seronegative. CDR3 residues: CASSPRNQETQYF. The CDR3 region has the DNA TGTGCCAGCTCACCGCGAAACCAAGAGACCCAGTACTTC.